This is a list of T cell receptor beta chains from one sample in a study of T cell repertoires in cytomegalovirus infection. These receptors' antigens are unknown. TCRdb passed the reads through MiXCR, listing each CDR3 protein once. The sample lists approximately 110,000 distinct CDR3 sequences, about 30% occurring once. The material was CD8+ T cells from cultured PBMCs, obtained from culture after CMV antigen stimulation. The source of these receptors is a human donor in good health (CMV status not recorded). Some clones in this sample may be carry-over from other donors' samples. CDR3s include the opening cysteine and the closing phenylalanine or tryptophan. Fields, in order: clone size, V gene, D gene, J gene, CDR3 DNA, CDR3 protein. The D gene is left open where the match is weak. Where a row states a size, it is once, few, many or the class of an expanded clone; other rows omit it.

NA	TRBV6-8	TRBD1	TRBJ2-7	TGTGCCAGCAGTAAAGGACAGGGCTACGAGCAGTACTTC	CASSKGQGYEQYF
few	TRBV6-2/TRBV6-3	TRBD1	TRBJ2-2	TGTGCCAGCAGTCCGACAGGGGACACCGGGGAGCTGTTTTTT	CASSPTGDTGELFF
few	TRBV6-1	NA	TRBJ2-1	TGTGCCAACTGGGACGGTAGCTCCTACAATGAGCAGTTCTTC	CANWDGSSYNEQFF
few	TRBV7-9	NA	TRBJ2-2	TGTGCCAGCACCACCCCGATGGCTTTCACCGGGGAGCTGTTTTTT	CASTTPMAFTGELFF
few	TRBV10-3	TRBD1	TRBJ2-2	TGTGCCATCAGTGAAAGGGACAGGAACACCGGGGAGCTGTTTTTT	CAISERDRNTGELFF
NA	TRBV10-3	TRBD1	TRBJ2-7	TGTGCCACGATGACAGGGTTTACCTACGAGCAGTACTTC	CATMTGFTYEQYF
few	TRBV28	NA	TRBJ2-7	TGTGCCAGCAGTTTTGACGGGACCTACGAGCAGTACTTC	CASSFDGTYEQYF
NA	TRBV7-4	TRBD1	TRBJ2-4	TGTGCCAGCAGCTCCCCGGCCTCGGGACAGGGATTCATTCAGTACTTC	CASSSPASGQGFIQYF
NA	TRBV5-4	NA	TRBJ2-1	TGTGCCAGCAGCTCCAAGGGGCAGTCCAATGAGCAGTTCTTC	CASSSKGQSNEQFF
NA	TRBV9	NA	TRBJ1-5	TGTGCCAGCAGCGTAGACGGGTTGAGCAATCAGCCCCAGCATTTT	CASSVDGLSNQPQHF
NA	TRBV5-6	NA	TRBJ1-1	TGTGCCAGCAGCTTGGCCTGGCAGGGGAACACTGAAGCTTTCTTT	CASSLAWQGNTEAFF
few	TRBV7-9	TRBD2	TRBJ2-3	TGTGCCAGCAGCTTGAGCGGGGGGGTCAGGGATACGCAGTATTTT	CASSLSGGVRDTQYF
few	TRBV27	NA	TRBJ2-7	TGTGCCAGCAGTTTATCGACGGACTACGAGCAGTACTTC	CASSLSTDYEQYF
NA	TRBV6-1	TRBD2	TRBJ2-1	TGTGCCAGCAGTTACGTAGCGGGGGGGAACAATGATCAGTTCTTC	CASSYVAGGNNDQFF
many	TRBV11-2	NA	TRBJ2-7	TGTGCCAGCAGCCTCGGACTGGGGGTCTACGAGCAGTACTTC	CASSLGLGVYEQYF
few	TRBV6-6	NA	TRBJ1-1	TGTGCCAGCCGAATCCTGCTGATATCTGGGCCAAAAAGGAACACTGAAGCTTTCTTT	CASRILLISGPKRNTEAFF
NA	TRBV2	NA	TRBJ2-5	TGTGCCACCTCGGTTGGTGGGGAAGAGACCCAGTACTTC	CATSVGGEETQYF
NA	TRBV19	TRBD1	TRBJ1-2	TGTGCCAGTAGTCGGACAGGGGCTGATGGCTACACCTTC	CASSRTGADGYTF
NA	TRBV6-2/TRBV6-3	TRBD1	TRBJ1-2	TGTGCCAGCAGTTACGGGACAGGATGGTATGGCTACACCTTC	CASSYGTGWYGYTF
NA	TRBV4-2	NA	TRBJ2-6	TGTGCCAGCAGCCAATTATTCTCTGGGGCCAACGTCCTGACTTTC	CASSQLFSGANVLTF
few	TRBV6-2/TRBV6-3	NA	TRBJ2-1	TGTGCCAGCAGTTACTCGGTGGGGAGCTTGGGTTGGTTCAACAATGAGCAGTTCTTC	CASSYSVGSLGWFNNEQFF
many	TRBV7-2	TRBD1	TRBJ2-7	TGTGCCAGCAGCTTAGCGCGGGACAGGGAGGACTACGAGCAGTACTTC	CASSLARDREDYEQYF
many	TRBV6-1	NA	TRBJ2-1	TGTGCCAGCAGTGAACAGAGGGCTGTTTACAATGAGCAGTTCTTC	CASSEQRAVYNEQFF
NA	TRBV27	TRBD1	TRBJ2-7	TGTGCCAGCAAAACCGGGACAGCGATGTCCTACGAGCAGTACTTC	CASKTGTAMSYEQYF
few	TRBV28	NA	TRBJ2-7	TGTGCCAGCAGTTTATTGGGCAACTCCTACGAGCAGTACTTC	CASSLLGNSYEQYF
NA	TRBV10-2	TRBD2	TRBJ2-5	TGCGCCAGCAGTCTTAGACTAGCAAGGGAGACCCAGTACTTC	CASSLRLARETQYF
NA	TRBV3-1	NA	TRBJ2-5	TGTGCCAGCAGCCAAGGGGCTCAAGAGACCCAGTACTTC	CASSQGAQETQYF
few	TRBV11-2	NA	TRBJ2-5	TGTGCCAGCGAGCAGGGAGATCGGGAGACCCAGTACTTC	CASEQGDRETQYF
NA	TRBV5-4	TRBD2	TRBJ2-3	TGTGCCAGCAGCTTGGCGACGGATAGCGGGGGGCCTTTTAGCACAGATACGCAGTATTTT	CASSLATDSGGPFSTDTQYF
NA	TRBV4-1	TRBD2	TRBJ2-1	TGCGCCAGCAGCCTAACATACCCAGCGGGATCCTACAATGAGCAGTTCTTC	CASSLTYPAGSYNEQFF
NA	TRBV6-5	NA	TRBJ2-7	TGTGCCAGCAGTTACTCTGCGGGGCCCTACGAGCAGTACTTC	CASSYSAGPYEQYF
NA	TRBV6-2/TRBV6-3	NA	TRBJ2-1	TGTGCCAGCAGTTACCTAGGGGCGGGCAATGAGCAGTTCTTC	CASSYLGAGNEQFF
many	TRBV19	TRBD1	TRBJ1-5	TGTGCCAGTAGTGACAGGGCGAGTCAGCCCCAGCATTTT	CASSDRASQPQHF
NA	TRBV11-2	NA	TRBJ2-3	TGTGCCAGCAGCCGTAACGGGGGAAGCACAGATACGCAGTATTTT	CASSRNGGSTDTQYF
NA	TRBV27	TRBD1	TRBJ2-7	TGTGCCAGCAGTCGACAGGGAATAACCTACGAGCAGTACTTC	CASSRQGITYEQYF
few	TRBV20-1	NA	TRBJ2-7	TGCAGTGCTAGAGACGAAGGACAGTACGAGCAGTACTTC	CSARDEGQYEQYF
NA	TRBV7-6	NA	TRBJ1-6	TGTGCCAGCAGCTTATACGACAGAGATTCACCCCTCCACTTT	CASSLYDRDSPLHF
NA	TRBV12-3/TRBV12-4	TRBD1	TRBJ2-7	TGTGCCAGCAGGACAGGGGATAACCCGTACGAGCAGTACTTC	CASRTGDNPYEQYF
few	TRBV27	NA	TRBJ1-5	TGTGCCAGCAGTATCTCCGGGAGCCAAAGCAATCAGCCCCAGCATTTT	CASSISGSQSNQPQHF
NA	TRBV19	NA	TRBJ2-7	TGTGCCAGTAGTATTGGGACAAACACCTACGAGCAGTACTTC	CASSIGTNTYEQYF
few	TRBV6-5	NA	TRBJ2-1	TGTGCCAGCAGCCCGAGTAAGGGGCAGTACAATGAGCAGTTCTTC	CASSPSKGQYNEQFF
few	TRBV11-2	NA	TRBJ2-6	TGTGCCAGCAGCTTAGTATCGGGGACGGGGGCCAACGTCCTGACTTTC	CASSLVSGTGANVLTF
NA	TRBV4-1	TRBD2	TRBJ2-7	TGCGCCAGCAGGCTGGGACTAGCGGGGGCCTACGAGCAGTACTTC	CASRLGLAGAYEQYF
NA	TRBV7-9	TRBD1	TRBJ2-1	TGTGCCAGCAGCGCTGAGACAGGGGCAGACAATGAGCAGTTCTTC	CASSAETGADNEQFF
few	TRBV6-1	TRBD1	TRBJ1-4	TGTGCCAGCAGTGAGGGGACAGGTAGTGAAAAACTGTTTTTT	CASSEGTGSEKLFF
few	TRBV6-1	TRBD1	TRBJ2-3	TGTGCCAGCAGTGACACAGGGGGTGGCACAGATACGCAGTATTTT	CASSDTGGGTDTQYF
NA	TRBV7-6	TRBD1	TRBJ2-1	TGTGCCAGCAGCAAGGGGGCAGAGGGGTCCTACAATGAGCAGTTCTTC	CASSKGAEGSYNEQFF
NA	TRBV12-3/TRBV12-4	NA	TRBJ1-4	TGTGCCAGCAGTTTAGCCGGGACAGAAAAACTGTTTTTT	CASSLAGTEKLFF
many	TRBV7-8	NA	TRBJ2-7	TGTGCCAGCAGCTTAGCGCCAGGCTACTCTCCCCTAGGGGGGCAGTACTTC	CASSLAPGYSPLGGQYF
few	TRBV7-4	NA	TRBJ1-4	TGTGCCAGCAGACCATCAACAGGGATGCTGTTTTTT	CASRPSTGMLFF